Below are 25 T cell receptor beta chains sequenced from a single sample in a study of OX40 agonist ivuxolimab in advanced cancers. Produced via immunoSEQ multiplex PCR; TCRdb's table is partial and in-frame only. The sample has about 55,000 clones; 88% are singletons. Sequenced material: CD4+ or CD8+ T cells sorted from blood, taken in a trial of the OX40 agonist ivuxolimab. These receptors were obtained from an adult with an advanced solid tumor such as melanoma, head and neck, liver or kidney cancer.

This clone was seen more than once but under ten times. CDR3: CAISKTGENNEKLFF. The CDR3 DNA follows: TGTGCCATCAGTAAGACAGGGGAAAATAATGAAAAACTGTTTTTT. The V call is TRBV10-3, the J call TRBJ1-4; 8 nucleotides agree with TRBD1. The germline CDR1 and CDR2 sequences are ENHRY and SYGVKD. This CDR3 comprises 15 residues. Germline trimming cut 5 bases from V and 4 bases from J; bases unmatched to any gene: 6.

The chain links TRBV28 to TRBJ2-3; no reliable D call. Germline CDR1 and CDR2: MDHEN and SYDVKM. This CDR3 has 15 amino acids. V lost 5 bases, J lost 2 bases, and 14 bases lay in between. As DNA, the CDR3 is TGTGCCAGCAGTGCGCCGTCGGAGCTCACAGATACGCAGTATTTT. It yields the protein CASSAPSELTDTQYF.

This CDR3 reads CAWRAGRTAEKLFF. The CDR3 DNA reads TGTGCCTGGAGGGCGGGCCGGACTGCCGAAAAACTGTTTTTT. V usage is TRBV30 and J usage is TRBJ1-4; no clear D. V lost 3 bases and J 8 bases, leaving 16 bases between the germline ends. CDR1 is GTSNPN and CDR2 is SVGIG in the germline V gene (reference sequence). The CDR3 has 14 residues.

This clone was seen only a few times. This rearrangement joins TRBV7-6 to TRBJ2-7; TRBD2 aligns across 7 bases. Per germline, CDR1 SGHVS and CDR2 FNYEAQ. Germline trimming cut 4 bases from V and 5 bases from J; bases unmatched to any gene: 11. The length of the CDR3 is 15 residues. The CDR3 loop reads CASSSTGLAVNEQYF. For the CDR3, the DNA is TGTGCCAGCAGCTCGACGGGGCTAGCGGTCAACGAGCAGTACTTC.

The gene calls are TRBV28 and TRBJ1-1, with D unclear. Germline CDR1 reads MDHEN; CDR2 reads SYDVKM. This CDR3 comprises 13 residues. V shed 3 bases and J shed 10 bases, with 15 bases lying between them. The DNA for the CDR3 is TGTGCCAGCAGTTTTGCCCCGATCGTCAGAGCTTTCTTT. Its translation is CASSFAPIVRAFF. Full variable domain (outside the CDR3, taken from reference TRBV28 and TRBJ1-1): DVKVTQSSRYLVKRTGEKVFLECVQDMDHENMFWYRQDPGLGLRLIYFSYDVKMKEKGDIPEGYSVSREKKERFSLILESASTNQTSMYLCASSFAPIVRAFFGQGTRLTVV.

The CDR3 sequence: CASSRHVGGRNYEQYF. In DNA, the CDR3 is TGTGCCAGCAGCCGGCACGTTGGGGGCAGGAACTACGAGCAGTACTTC. V usage is TRBV7-2 and J usage is TRBJ2-7; tentatively, D is TRBD1 (6 bases). CDR3 length: 16 amino acids. The ends were cut back, 5 bases at V and 3 bases at J, with 20 bases in the middle. Germline CDR1 and CDR2: SGHTA and FQGNSA.

V and J are TRBV5-3 and TRBJ1-2, with D unclear. TRBV5-3 belongs to the ORF category, with a function that is uncertain. V lost 3 bases and J 7 bases, leaving 16 bases between the germline ends. This CDR3 comprises 14 residues. The CDR3 reads CARSCRASRGGYTF. CDR3 nucleotide sequence: TGTGCCAGAAGCTGTCGGGCGTCGAGAGGTGGCTACACCTTC.

The V gene is TRBV10-1, the J gene TRBJ1-4, with D perhaps TRBD1 (5 bases). The CDR3 has 13 residues. Germline V gene sequence: CDR1 WNHNN, CDR2 SYGVQD (reference sequence). V was cut by 7 bases and J by 4 bases, with 10 bases left in between. The CDR3 sequence: CASNGQVNEKLFF. As DNA, the CDR3 is TGCGCCAGCAATGGACAAGTTAATGAAAAACTGTTTTTT.

The chain uses TRBV5-1 and TRBJ1-1; D unresolved. Germline-derived CDR1 and CDR2 are SGHRS and YFSETQ. V was trimmed by 0 bases and J by 1 base, leaving 4 bases between them. CDR3 length: 13 residues. CDR3 sequence reads: CASSLVRNTEAFF. The CDR3 DNA follows: TGCGCCAGCAGCTTGGTCCGGAACACTGAAGCTTTCTTT.

The rearrangement uses TRBV5-5 and TRBJ1-4, with TRBD1 matching 7 bases. The germline V gene encodes CDR1 SGHKS and CDR2 YYEKEE (reference sequence). CDR3 length equals 14 residues. Trimming at V came to 2 bases and at J to 5 bases, leaving 3 bases not matched to a gene. The CDR3 here is CASSFSQGNEKLFF. CDR3 DNA sequence: TGTGCCAGCAGCTTTTCACAGGGGAATGAAAAACTGTTTTTT.

This chain joins TRBV7-3 and TRBJ2-3; D tentatively fits TRBD1 or TRBD2 (5 bases each). Germline V lookup: CDR1 SGHTA, CDR2 FQGTGA. V lost 11 bases and J 2 bases, leaving 14 bases between the germline ends. The CDR3 is made up of 13 amino acids. The CDR3 spells CASSLGTTDTQYF. CDR3 DNA sequence: TGTGCCTCCTCTTTGGGGACCACAGATACGCAGTATTTT.

This chain connects TRBV7-6 to TRBJ2-3; D uncertain. The CDR3 runs 15 residues. V was shortened by 1 base and J by 0 bases, with 8 bases between the two germline ends. CDR1 and CDR2 (germline): SGHVS, FNYEAQ. The chain's CDR3 is CASSLDTISTDTQYF. CDR3 DNA sequence: TGTGCCAGCAGCTTAGACACGATTAGCACAGATACGCAGTATTTT.

V and J are TRBV6-1 and TRBJ2-1; 8 bases are shared with TRBD1. V lost 5 bases and J lost 10; bases outside the gene matches: 10. The CDR3 spans 14 residues. Per the germline V gene, CDR1 is MNHNS and CDR2 is SASEGT. The CDR3 DNA reads TGTGCCAGCAGTCGGACAGGGCCGGGGCGGGAGCAGTTCTTC. The encoded protein is CASSRTGPGREQFF.

V is TRBV30 and J is TRBJ2-5, with D possibly matching TRBD1 (6 bases). V was trimmed by 5 bases and J by 6 bases, leaving 13 bases between them. The CDR3 extends over 12 amino acids. Germline values: CDR1 GTSNPN, CDR2 SVGIG (reference sequence). CDR3 protein: CAWSGVGKTQYF. CDR3 DNA: TGTGCCTGGTCAGGGGTCGGGAAGACCCAGTACTTC.

The gene calls are TRBV2 and TRBJ2-7; D not certain. The CDR3 length is 11 residues. In germline, CDR1 is SNHLY, CDR2 FYNNEI. The germline V and J ends were trimmed by 7 bases and 3 bases, with 7 bases remaining between them. The CDR3 here is CASTLDYEQYF. The CDR3 nucleotides read TGTGCCAGCACTCTAGACTACGAGCAGTACTTC.

The gene calls are TRBV2 and TRBJ1-4; 7 nucleotides match TRBD1. Germline CDR1 reads SNHLY; CDR2 reads FYNNEI. This CDR3 is 16 amino acids long. V gave up 5 bases and J gave up 4 bases; unmatched junction bases: 10. The CDR3, as DNA: TGTGCCAGCAGTCGGGCTAGGGACAGCCTTAATGAAAAACTGTTTTTT. It is translated as CASSRARDSLNEKLFF. Based on the CDR3 plus reference TRBV2 and TRBJ1-4, the full variable domain is EPEVTQTPSHQVTQMGQEVILRCVPISNHLYFYWYRQILGQKVEFLVSFYNNEISEKSEIFDDQFSVERPDGSNFTLKIRSTKLEDSAMYFCASSRARDSLNEKLFFGSGTQLSVL.

The V gene is TRBV2, the J gene TRBJ1-1; unclear D gene. V lost 6 bases and J lost 7, with 15 bases in between. This CDR3 spans 13 amino acids. Germline V gene lookup returns CDR1 SNHLY and CDR2 FYNNEI. DNA of the CDR3: TGTGCCAGCAGAGTCCGGGAGACGGGTGAAGCTTTCTTT. Its protein is CASRVRETGEAFF.

This chain uses TRBV5-1 with TRBJ2-5; TRBD2 agrees at 9 bases. The CDR3 runs to 18 residues. Germline CDR1 SGHRS, CDR2 YFSETQ. V dropped 1 base and J dropped 0; count of bases not matched to a gene: 10. The CDR3 region is CASSLRSAASGNQETQYF. The CDR3 DNA is TGCGCCAGCAGCTTGAGATCTGCGGCTAGCGGGAACCAAGAGACCCAGTACTTC. The full variable domain, in which reference TRBV5-1 and TRBJ2-5 provide the parts outside the CDR3, is KAGVTQTPRYLIKTRGQQVTLSCSPISGHRSVSWYQQTPGQGLQFLFEYFSETQRNKGNFPGRFSGRQFSNSRSEMNVSTLELGDSALYLCASSLRSAASGNQETQYFGPGTRLLVL.

A single count supports this clone. V gene TRBV9 combines with J gene TRBJ2-7; D is possibly TRBD1 (6 bases). Deletions cut 0 bases from V and 0 bases from J, with 13 bases between. The germline V gene encodes CDR1 SGDLS and CDR2 YYNGEE. The CDR3 totals 16 residues. CDR3 nucleotide sequence: TGTGCCAGCAGCGTAGCCCGGGGACACCTCTCCTACGAGCAGTACTTC. This translates into CASSVARGHLSYEQYF.

This chain connects TRBV15 to TRBJ2-1; 13 nucleotides match TRBD2. CDR1 is LNHNV, CDR2 YYDKDF, per germline (reference sequence). J was trimmed by 10 bases and V by 4 bases; bases with no gene match: 16. The CDR3 loop spans 18 amino acids. The CDR3 coding sequence is TGTGCCACCAGCATCCAGACCCCCGGGACTAGCGGGGTCGCAGAGCAGTTCTTC. Protein sequence: CATSIQTPGTSGVAEQFF. The full variable domain, its missing parts supplied by reference TRBV15 and TRBJ2-1, is DAMVIQNPRYQVTQFGKPVTLSCSQTLNHNVMYWYQQKSSQAPKLLFHYYDKDFNNEADTPDNFQSRRPNTSFCFLDIRSPGLGDTAMYLCATSIQTPGTSGVAEQFFGPGTRLTVL.

The chain combines TRBV10-3 with TRBJ1-2, with TRBD1 matching 8 bases. The germline CDR1 and CDR2 sequences are ENHRY and SYGVKD. V shed 3 bases and J 6 bases; nucleotides not matched to a gene: 9. The CDR3 extends over 15 amino acids. The CDR3 is CAISEPGQGIHGYTF. The CDR3 DNA reads as TGTGCCATCAGTGAACCCGGACAGGGAATACATGGCTACACCTTC.

The V gene is TRBV7-2, the J gene TRBJ2-1, with TRBD2 identical over 8 bases. Germline V CDR1 and CDR2: SGHTA, FQGNSA. The CDR3 extends over 15 amino acids. V lost 7 bases to trimming and J lost 7 bases; unmatched junction nucleotides: 12. CDR3 amino acids: CASTIRTSIPNEQFF. The CDR3, as DNA: TGTGCCAGCACAATAAGGACTAGCATACCGAATGAGCAGTTCTTC.

The CDR3 is CASRRGTATEAFF. As DNA, the CDR3 is TGTGCCAGCAGGCGGGGCACAGCCACTGAAGCTTTCTTT. The rearrangement links TRBV6-5 to TRBJ1-1; tentative D call: TRBD1 (5 bases). The V and J ends lost 6 bases and 4 bases respectively, with 12 bases between them. Germline V gene lookup returns CDR1 MNHEY and CDR2 SVGAGI. The CDR3 is 13 residues long.

This chain uses TRBV11-2 with TRBJ2-7; D remains ambiguous. Germline V CDR1 and CDR2: SGHAT, FQNNGV. The CDR3 sequence is 12 residues long. The V gene lost 4 bases and the J gene lost 5 bases, with 9 bases spanning the gap. Here the CDR3 DNA reads TGTGCCAGCAGCTATGGGTCCAACGAGCAGTACTTC. Translation gives CASSYGSNEQYF.

V and J are TRBV23-1 and TRBJ2-1, with a weak D call TRBD2 (6 bases). TRBV23-1 is filed as an ORF, its function uncertain. V gave up 9 bases and J gave up 3 bases, with 15 bases separating them. This CDR3 spans 14 amino acids. Written as DNA, the CDR3 is TGCGCCAGTCATGGCTGGCGGGACTACAATGAGCAGTTCTTC. Its protein product is CASHGWRDYNEQFF.